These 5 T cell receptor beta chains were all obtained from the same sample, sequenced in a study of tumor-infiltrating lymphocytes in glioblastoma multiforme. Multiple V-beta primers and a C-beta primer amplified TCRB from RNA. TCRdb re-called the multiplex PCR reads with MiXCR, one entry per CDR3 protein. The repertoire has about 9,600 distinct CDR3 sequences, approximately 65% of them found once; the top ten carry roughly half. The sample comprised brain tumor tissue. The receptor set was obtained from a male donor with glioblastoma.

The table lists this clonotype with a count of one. The CDR3 DNA is TGTGCCTGGTTTCCAGGGACAGGGGACACTGAAGCTTTCTTT. Residues: CAWFPGTGDTEAFF. The chain uses TRBV30 and TRBJ1-1; 10 bases agree with TRBD1. The J segment lost 3 bases and the V segment lost 5 bases, leaving 6 bases of the junction unmatched. The CDR3 consists of 14 residues. Germline loops: CDR1 GTSNPN, CDR2 SVGIG (reference sequence).

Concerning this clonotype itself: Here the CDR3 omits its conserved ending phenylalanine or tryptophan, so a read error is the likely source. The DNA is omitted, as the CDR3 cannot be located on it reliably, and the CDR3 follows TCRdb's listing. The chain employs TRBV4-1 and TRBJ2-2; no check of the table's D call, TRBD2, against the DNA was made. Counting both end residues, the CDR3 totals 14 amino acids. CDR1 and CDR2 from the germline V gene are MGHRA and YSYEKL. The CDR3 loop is CASSQDSGSVELFL.

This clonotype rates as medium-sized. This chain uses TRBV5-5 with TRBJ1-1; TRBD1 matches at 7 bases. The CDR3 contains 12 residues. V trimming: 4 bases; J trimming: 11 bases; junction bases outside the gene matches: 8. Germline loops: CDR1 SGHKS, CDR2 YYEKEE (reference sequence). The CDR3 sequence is CASSVGQVGAFF. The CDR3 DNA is TGTGCCAGCAGCGTAGGACAGGTTGGCGCTTTCTTT.

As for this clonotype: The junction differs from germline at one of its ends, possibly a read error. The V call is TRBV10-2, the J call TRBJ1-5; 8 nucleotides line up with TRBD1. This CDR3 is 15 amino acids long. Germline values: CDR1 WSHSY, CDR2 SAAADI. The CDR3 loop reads CASRPLATGDRPQRF. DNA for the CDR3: TGCGCCAGCAGACCCTTGGCGACAGGGGATCGGCCTCAGCGTTTT.

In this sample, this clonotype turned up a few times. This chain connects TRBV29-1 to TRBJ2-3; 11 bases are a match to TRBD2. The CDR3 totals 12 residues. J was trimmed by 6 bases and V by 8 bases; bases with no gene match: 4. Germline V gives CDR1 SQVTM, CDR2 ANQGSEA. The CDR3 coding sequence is TGCAGCCTAGCGGGGGGAGAGGATACGCAGTATTTT. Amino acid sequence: CSLAGGEDTQYF.